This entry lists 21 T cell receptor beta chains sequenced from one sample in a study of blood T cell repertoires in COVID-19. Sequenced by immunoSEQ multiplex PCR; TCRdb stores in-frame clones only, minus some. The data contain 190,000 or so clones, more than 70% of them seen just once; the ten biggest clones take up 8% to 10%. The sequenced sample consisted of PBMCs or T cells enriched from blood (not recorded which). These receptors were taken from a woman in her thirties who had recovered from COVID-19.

CDR3 amino acids: CASRPGTISSEQYF. The CDR3 bases are TGTGCCAGCAGACCCGGGACTATCTCGTCCGAGCAGTACTTC. The chain uses TRBV28 and TRBJ2-7; 7 bases agree with TRBD2. Germline CDR1 reads MDHEN; CDR2 reads SYDVKM. The ends lost 6 bases at V and 6 bases at J; junction bases unmatched: 11. The CDR3 covers 14 residues.

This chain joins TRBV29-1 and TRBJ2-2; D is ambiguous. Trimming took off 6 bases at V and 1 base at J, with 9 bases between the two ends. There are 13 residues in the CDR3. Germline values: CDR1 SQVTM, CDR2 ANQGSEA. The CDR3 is CSVAEMNTGELFF. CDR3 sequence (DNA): TGCAGCGTGGCGGAGATGAACACCGGGGAGCTGTTTTTT.

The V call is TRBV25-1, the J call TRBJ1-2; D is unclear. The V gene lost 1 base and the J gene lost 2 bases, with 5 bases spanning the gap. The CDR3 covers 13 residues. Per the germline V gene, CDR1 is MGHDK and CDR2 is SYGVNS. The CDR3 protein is CASSEFGNYGYTF. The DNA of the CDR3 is TGTGCCAGCAGTGAATTCGGGAACTATGGCTACACCTTC.

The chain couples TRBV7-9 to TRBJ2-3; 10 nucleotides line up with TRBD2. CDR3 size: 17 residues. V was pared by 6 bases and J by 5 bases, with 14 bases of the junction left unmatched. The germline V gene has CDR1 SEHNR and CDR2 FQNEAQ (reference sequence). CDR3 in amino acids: CASSQVPSGRRGDTQYF. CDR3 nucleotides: TGTGCCAGCAGTCAAGTTCCTAGCGGGAGAAGGGGAGATACGCAGTATTTT.

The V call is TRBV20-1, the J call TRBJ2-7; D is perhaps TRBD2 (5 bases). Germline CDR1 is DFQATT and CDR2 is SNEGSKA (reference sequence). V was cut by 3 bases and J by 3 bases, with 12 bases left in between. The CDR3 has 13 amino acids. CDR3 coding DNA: TGCAGTGCTAGTCCGGGATTAGGCTACGAGCAGTACTTC. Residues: CSASPGLGYEQYF.

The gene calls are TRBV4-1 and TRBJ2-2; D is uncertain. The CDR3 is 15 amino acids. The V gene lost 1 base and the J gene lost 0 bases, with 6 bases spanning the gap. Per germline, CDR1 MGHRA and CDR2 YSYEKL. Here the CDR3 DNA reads TGCGCCAGCAGCCAAGCACAGACGAACACCGGGGAGCTGTTTTTT. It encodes CASSQAQTNTGELFF.

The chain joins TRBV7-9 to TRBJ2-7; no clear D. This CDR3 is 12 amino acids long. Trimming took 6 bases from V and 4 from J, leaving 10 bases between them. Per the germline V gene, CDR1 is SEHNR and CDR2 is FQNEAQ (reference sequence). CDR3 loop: CASSNAFYEQYF. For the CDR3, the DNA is TGTGCCAGCAGTAACGCGTTTTACGAGCAGTACTTC.

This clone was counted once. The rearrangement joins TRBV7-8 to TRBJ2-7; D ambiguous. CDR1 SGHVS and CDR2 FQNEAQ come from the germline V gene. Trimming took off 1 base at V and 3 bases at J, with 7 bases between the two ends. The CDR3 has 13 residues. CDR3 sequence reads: CASSLEALYEQYF. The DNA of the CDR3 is TGTGCCAGCAGCTTAGAAGCCCTCTACGAGCAGTACTTC.

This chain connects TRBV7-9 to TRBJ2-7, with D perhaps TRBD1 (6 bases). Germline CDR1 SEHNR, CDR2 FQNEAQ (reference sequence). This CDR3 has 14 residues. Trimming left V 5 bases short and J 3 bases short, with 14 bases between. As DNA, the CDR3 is TGTGCCAGCAGCACGACCCGACAGGTCTACGAGCAGTACTTC. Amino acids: CASSTTRQVYEQYF.

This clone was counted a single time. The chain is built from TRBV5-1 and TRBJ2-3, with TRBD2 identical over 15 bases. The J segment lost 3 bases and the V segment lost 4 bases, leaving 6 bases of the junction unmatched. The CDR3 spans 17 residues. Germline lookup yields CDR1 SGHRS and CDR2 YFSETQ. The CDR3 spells CASSLGLAGGPTDTQYF. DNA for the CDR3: TGCGCCAGCAGCCTTGGACTAGCGGGAGGGCCGACAGATACGCAGTATTTT.

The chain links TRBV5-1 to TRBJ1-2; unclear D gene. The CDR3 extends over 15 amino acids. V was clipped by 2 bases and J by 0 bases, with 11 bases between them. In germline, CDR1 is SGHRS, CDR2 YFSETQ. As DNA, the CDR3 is TGCGCCAGCAGCTTAATGGGCAGCACTAACTATGGCTACACCTTC. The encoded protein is CASSLMGSTNYGYTF.

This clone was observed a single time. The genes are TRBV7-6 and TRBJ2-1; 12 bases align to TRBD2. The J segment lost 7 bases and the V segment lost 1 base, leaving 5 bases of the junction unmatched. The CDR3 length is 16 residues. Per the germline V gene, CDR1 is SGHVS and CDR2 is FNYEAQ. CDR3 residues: CASSLEETSGRNEQFF. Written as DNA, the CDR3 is TGTGCCAGCAGCTTAGAAGAGACTAGCGGGAGAAATGAGCAGTTCTTC.

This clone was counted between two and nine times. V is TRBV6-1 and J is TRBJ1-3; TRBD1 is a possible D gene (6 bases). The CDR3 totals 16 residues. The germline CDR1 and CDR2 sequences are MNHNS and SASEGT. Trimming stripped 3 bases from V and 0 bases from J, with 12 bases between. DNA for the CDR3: TGTGCCAGCAGTGAGCCGGACAGACGCTCTGGAAACACCATATATTTT. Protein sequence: CASSEPDRRSGNTIYF.

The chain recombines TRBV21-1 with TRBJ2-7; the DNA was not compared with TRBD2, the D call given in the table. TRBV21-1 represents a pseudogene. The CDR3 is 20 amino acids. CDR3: CASSKGSMGTSERRSYEQYF. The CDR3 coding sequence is TGTGCCAGCAGCAAGGGTTCGATGGGGACTAGCGAAAGACGGTCCTACGAGCAGTACTTC.

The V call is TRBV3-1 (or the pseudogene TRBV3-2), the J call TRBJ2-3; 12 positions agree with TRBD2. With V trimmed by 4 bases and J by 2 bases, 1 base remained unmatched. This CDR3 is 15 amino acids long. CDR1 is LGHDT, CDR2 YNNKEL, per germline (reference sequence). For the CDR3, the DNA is TGTGCCAGCAGCCGACTAGCGGGAGTCACAGATACGCAGTATTTT. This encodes CASSRLAGVTDTQYF.

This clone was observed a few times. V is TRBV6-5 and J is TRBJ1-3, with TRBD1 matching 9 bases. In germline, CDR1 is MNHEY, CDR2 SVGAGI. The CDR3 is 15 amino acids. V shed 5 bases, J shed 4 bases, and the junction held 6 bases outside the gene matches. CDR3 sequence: CASSPPGQGGNTIYF. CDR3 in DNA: TGTGCCAGCAGTCCACCGGGACAGGGAGGAAACACCATATATTTT.

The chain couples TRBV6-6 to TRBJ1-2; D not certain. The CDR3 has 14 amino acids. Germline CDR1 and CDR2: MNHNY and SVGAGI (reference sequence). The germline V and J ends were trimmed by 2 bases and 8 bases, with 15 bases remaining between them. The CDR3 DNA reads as TGTGCCAGCAGTTACACACCTAGTACCGGCGGCTACACCTTC. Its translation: CASSYTPSTGGYTF.

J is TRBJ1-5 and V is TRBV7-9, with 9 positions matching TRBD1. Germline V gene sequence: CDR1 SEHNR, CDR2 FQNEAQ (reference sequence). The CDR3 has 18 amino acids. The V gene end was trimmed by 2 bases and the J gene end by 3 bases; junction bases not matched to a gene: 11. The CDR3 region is CASSLFIPRQGVNQPQHF. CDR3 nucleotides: TGTGCCAGCAGCTTATTTATCCCGCGACAGGGGGTCAATCAGCCCCAGCATTTT.

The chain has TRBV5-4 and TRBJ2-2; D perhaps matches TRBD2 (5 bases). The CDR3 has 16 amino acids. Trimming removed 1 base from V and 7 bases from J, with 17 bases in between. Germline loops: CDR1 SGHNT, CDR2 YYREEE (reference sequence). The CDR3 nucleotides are TGTGCCAGCAGCTTGTATTGGCGGGTGCGTGGCGGGGAGCTGTTTTTT. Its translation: CASSLYWRVRGGELFF.

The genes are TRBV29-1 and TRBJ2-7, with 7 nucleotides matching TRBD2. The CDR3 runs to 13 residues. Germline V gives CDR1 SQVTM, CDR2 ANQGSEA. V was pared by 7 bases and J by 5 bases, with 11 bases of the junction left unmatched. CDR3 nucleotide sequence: TGCAGCGCCGGGACTACCTACTTGAACGAGCAGTACTTC. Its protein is CSAGTTYLNEQYF.

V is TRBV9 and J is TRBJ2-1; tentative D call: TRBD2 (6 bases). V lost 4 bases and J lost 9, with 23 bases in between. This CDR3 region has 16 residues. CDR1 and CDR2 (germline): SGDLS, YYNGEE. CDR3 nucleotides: TGTGCCAGCAGCCAAGGTTCCACTAGCTGTAAATGTGAGCAGTTCTTC. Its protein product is CASSQGSTSCKCEQFF.